The present T cell receptor beta chain was sequenced within a study of blood T cell repertoires in COVID-19. Measured with immunoSEQ multiplex PCR; TCRdb has only the in-frame clones, and not every one. The table lists 130,000 or so clones, roughly nine tenths of them singletons. Trimming removed 9 bases at V and 1 base at J, with 8 bases between. The germline CDR1 and CDR2 sequences are ENHRY and SYGVKD. The CDR3 runs 12 residues. Sequencing was performed on peripheral blood. The chain has TRBV10-3 and TRBJ2-3; perhaps TRBD1 as D (6 bases). The receptor was isolated from a human donor with COVID-19, enrolled during active disease. The donor label of this sample is uncertain. CDR3 DNA: TGTGCCATACAGGGAGGCACAGATACGCAGTATTTT. Its protein product is CAIQGGTDTQYF.